The rows below give T cell receptor beta chains drawn from one sample of a study of cytomegalovirus exposure and HLA in healthy donors. The protocol was immunoSEQ multiplex PCR, while the TCRdb copy is restricted to in-frame clones and leaves out a portion. The table records 150,000 to 200,000 clones, roughly 70% of them present only once. The specimen sequenced was PBMCs. These receptor sequences come from a woman aged 50 to 60 in good health and CMV-seropositive. CDR3s include the opening cysteine and the closing phenylalanine or tryptophan. Fields, in order: V gene, clone size, D gene, J gene, CDR3 protein, CDR3 DNA. The D gene is left open where the match is weak. Where a row states a size, it is once, few, many or the class of an expanded clone; other rows omit it.

V gene: TRBV27; clone size: NA; D gene: NA; J gene: TRBJ2-1; CDR3 protein: CASSLGGAGGGNEQFF; CDR3 DNA: TGTGCCAGCAGTTTAGGCGGGGCAGGCGGCGGCAATGAGCAGTTCTTC
V gene: TRBV4-2; clone size: NA; D gene: NA; J gene: TRBJ2-7; CDR3 protein: CASSPQGGYEQYF; CDR3 DNA: TGTGCCAGCAGCCCACAAGGGGGCTACGAGCAGTACTTC
V gene: TRBV5-1; clone size: NA; D gene: NA; J gene: TRBJ2-5; CDR3 protein: CASREVGQETQYF; CDR3 DNA: TGCGCCAGCAGGGAGGTCGGTCAAGAGACCCAGTACTTC
V gene: TRBV7-9; clone size: NA; D gene: NA; J gene: TRBJ1-1; CDR3 protein: CASSLSGAGAFF; CDR3 DNA: TGTGCCAGCAGCTTATCAGGGGCCGGAGCTTTCTTT
V gene: TRBV19; clone size: NA; D gene: NA; J gene: TRBJ1-5; CDR3 protein: CASSRRDTNQPQHF; CDR3 DNA: TGTGCCAGTAGTCGCCGGGACACCAATCAGCCCCAGCATTTT
V gene: TRBV7-9; clone size: NA; D gene: NA; J gene: TRBJ2-1; CDR3 protein: CASSLLLDRVYNEQFF; CDR3 DNA: TGTGCCAGCAGCTTATTACTGGACAGAGTCTACAATGAGCAGTTCTTC
V gene: TRBV6-5; clone size: NA; D gene: TRBD1; J gene: TRBJ1-2; CDR3 protein: CASSPMGQGMYGYTF; CDR3 DNA: TGTGCCAGCAGTCCAATGGGACAGGGGATGTATGGCTACACCTTC
V gene: TRBV19; clone size: NA; D gene: TRBD2; J gene: TRBJ2-1; CDR3 protein: CASSIGGEVNEQFF; CDR3 DNA: TGTGCCAGTAGTATCGGGGGGGAGGTCAATGAGCAGTTCTTC
V gene: TRBV5-8; clone size: NA; D gene: NA; J gene: TRBJ2-7; CDR3 protein: CASQTTGTYSYEQYF; CDR3 DNA: TGTGCCAGCCAAACGACAGGAACTTATTCCTACGAGCAGTACTTC
V gene: TRBV18; clone size: NA; D gene: NA; J gene: TRBJ1-2; CDR3 protein: CASSSGRVNYGYTF; CDR3 DNA: TGTGCCAGCTCATCGGGCAGGGTGAACTATGGCTACACCTTC
V gene: TRBV15; clone size: NA; D gene: NA; J gene: TRBJ1-3; CDR3 protein: CATTTRTASGNTIYF; CDR3 DNA: TGTGCCACCACCACCCGGACAGCCTCTGGAAACACCATATATTTT
V gene: TRBV2; clone size: NA; D gene: NA; J gene: TRBJ1-1; CDR3 protein: CASSGERMADTEAFF; CDR3 DNA: TGTGCCAGCAGTGGAGAGAGAATGGCGGACACTGAAGCTTTCTTT
V gene: TRBV5-1; clone size: NA; D gene: NA; J gene: TRBJ1-3; CDR3 protein: CASSFGDTIYF; CDR3 DNA: TGCGCCAGCAGCTTTGGAGACACCATATATTTT
V gene: TRBV19; clone size: NA; D gene: TRBD1; J gene: TRBJ2-5; CDR3 protein: CASSRTGTGAETQYF; CDR3 DNA: TGTGCCAGTAGCAGAACCGGGACAGGGGCCGAGACCCAGTACTTC
V gene: TRBV28; clone size: NA; D gene: NA; J gene: TRBJ1-1; CDR3 protein: CASSFIGRGEAFF; CDR3 DNA: TGTGCCAGCAGTTTCATTGGCCGGGGTGAAGCTTTCTTT
V gene: TRBV27; clone size: NA; D gene: NA; J gene: TRBJ1-5; CDR3 protein: CASKRGSDQPQHF; CDR3 DNA: TGTGCCAGCAAGAGGGGGAGCGATCAGCCCCAGCATTTT
V gene: TRBV29-1; clone size: NA; D gene: TRBD2; J gene: TRBJ2-5; CDR3 protein: CSVVAGEETQYF; CDR3 DNA: TGCAGCGTTGTAGCGGGGGAAGAGACCCAGTACTTC
V gene: TRBV4-2; clone size: NA; D gene: NA; J gene: TRBJ1-1; CDR3 protein: CASSPGLRSSNTEAFF; CDR3 DNA: TGTGCCAGCAGCCCTGGGCTCAGGTCATCGAACACTGAAGCTTTCTTT
V gene: TRBV6-5; clone size: NA; D gene: TRBD1; J gene: TRBJ1-4; CDR3 protein: CASRAPGGTNEKLFF; CDR3 DNA: TGTGCCAGCAGGGCACCAGGGGGGACTAATGAAAAACTGTTTTTT
V gene: TRBV19; clone size: NA; D gene: TRBD1; J gene: TRBJ2-1; CDR3 protein: CASSPRTDRGRRNEQFF; CDR3 DNA: TGTGCCAGTAGTCCAAGGACCGACAGGGGGAGAAGAAATGAGCAGTTCTTC
V gene: TRBV4-1; clone size: NA; D gene: TRBD1; J gene: TRBJ1-1; CDR3 protein: CASSQNNRGVEAFF; CDR3 DNA: TGCGCCAGCAGCCAGAATAACAGGGGGGTTGAAGCTTTCTTT
V gene: TRBV7-9; clone size: NA; D gene: NA; J gene: TRBJ1-1; CDR3 protein: CASSVGGVRGTEAFF; CDR3 DNA: TGTGCCAGCAGCGTAGGAGGGGTCAGGGGCACTGAAGCTTTCTTT
V gene: TRBV5-1; clone size: NA; D gene: NA; J gene: TRBJ1-1; CDR3 protein: CASSLLGHLNTEAFF; CDR3 DNA: TGCGCCAGCAGCTTGCTAGGACACTTGAACACTGAAGCTTTCTTT
V gene: TRBV27; clone size: NA; D gene: NA; J gene: TRBJ1-1; CDR3 protein: CASMTGGYTEAFF; CDR3 DNA: TGTGCCAGCATGACCGGGGGGTACACTGAAGCTTTCTTT
V gene: TRBV12-5; clone size: few; D gene: TRBD1; J gene: TRBJ2-7; CDR3 protein: CASGLRPWTGRAEEQYF; CDR3 DNA: TGTGCTAGTGGTTTGCGCCCTTGGACAGGGCGCGCGGAGGAGCAGTACTTC
V gene: TRBV5-4; clone size: NA; D gene: TRBD1; J gene: TRBJ2-5; CDR3 protein: CASNGGQGQETQYF; CDR3 DNA: TGTGCCAGCAACGGGGGACAGGGTCAAGAGACCCAGTACTTC
V gene: TRBV19; clone size: few; D gene: NA; J gene: TRBJ2-4; CDR3 protein: CASSTPGHLAKNIQYF; CDR3 DNA: TGTGCCAGTAGTACGCCGGGACACCTAGCCAAAAACATTCAGTACTTC
V gene: TRBV5-5; clone size: NA; D gene: NA; J gene: TRBJ2-7; CDR3 protein: CASSLAPSDSYEQYF; CDR3 DNA: TGTGCCAGCAGCTTGGCCCCTAGCGACTCCTACGAGCAGTACTTC
V gene: TRBV4-1; clone size: once; D gene: TRBD2; J gene: TRBJ2-5; CDR3 protein: CASSSRTSGGRGGETQYF; CDR3 DNA: TGCGCCAGCAGCTCTAGGACTAGCGGGGGCCGGGGGGGAGAGACCCAGTACTTC
V gene: TRBV18; clone size: NA; D gene: NA; J gene: TRBJ1-4; CDR3 protein: CASSPPGDAEKLFF; CDR3 DNA: TGTGCCAGCTCACCACCAGGGGATGCAGAAAAACTGTTTTTT
V gene: TRBV19; clone size: NA; D gene: TRBD2; J gene: TRBJ2-2; CDR3 protein: CASSMSAGGSGELFF; CDR3 DNA: TGTGCCAGTAGTATGTCAGCGGGGGGATCAGGGGAGCTGTTTTTT
V gene: TRBV5-1; clone size: NA; D gene: NA; J gene: TRBJ2-5; CDR3 protein: CASSRLGGEGETQYF; CDR3 DNA: TGCGCCAGCAGCCGACTAGGAGGCGAGGGAGAGACCCAGTACTTC
V gene: TRBV7-8; clone size: NA; D gene: NA; J gene: TRBJ2-3; CDR3 protein: CASSLYLIGSGMSTDTQYF; CDR3 DNA: TGTGCCAGCAGCTTATACTTAATCGGGTCGGGAATGAGCACAGATACGCAGTATTTT
V gene: TRBV19; clone size: few; D gene: TRBD1; J gene: TRBJ1-6; CDR3 protein: CASSIRQGGNSPLHF; CDR3 DNA: TGTGCCAGTAGTATTCGTCAGGGGGGAAATTCACCCCTCCACTTT
V gene: TRBV18; clone size: once; D gene: TRBD2; J gene: TRBJ2-1; CDR3 protein: CASSPEWKLAGGPNEQFF; CDR3 DNA: TGTGCCAGCTCACCGGAATGGAAACTAGCGGGGGGTCCAAATGAGCAGTTCTTC
V gene: TRBV7-8; clone size: NA; D gene: TRBD2; J gene: TRBJ2-3; CDR3 protein: CASSLGAGGGTDTQYF; CDR3 DNA: TGTGCCAGCAGCTTAGGCGCGGGGGGGGGCACAGATACGCAGTATTTT
V gene: TRBV2; clone size: NA; D gene: NA; J gene: TRBJ1-6; CDR3 protein: CASSTRESSYNSPLHF; CDR3 DNA: TGTGCCAGCAGCACGCGGGAGAGCTCCTATAATTCACCCCTCCACTTT
V gene: TRBV5-1; clone size: NA; D gene: NA; J gene: TRBJ2-3; CDR3 protein: CASSWNRGTDTQYF; CDR3 DNA: TGCGCCAGCAGCTGGAACAGGGGCACAGATACGCAGTATTTT
V gene: TRBV11-2; clone size: once; D gene: TRBD1; J gene: TRBJ2-5; CDR3 protein: CASSLDPTGRETQYF; CDR3 DNA: TGTGCCAGCAGCTTAGATCCGACAGGGCGGGAGACCCAGTACTTC
V gene: TRBV18; clone size: NA; D gene: TRBD2; J gene: TRBJ2-7; CDR3 protein: CASSPYVSGGEQYF; CDR3 DNA: TGTGCCAGCTCACCCTATGTTAGCGGGGGCGAGCAGTACTTC
V gene: TRBV2; clone size: NA; D gene: NA; J gene: TRBJ2-3; CDR3 protein: CASSDFQEADTQYF; CDR3 DNA: TGTGCCAGCAGTGATTTTCAGGAAGCAGATACGCAGTATTTT
V gene: TRBV6-5; clone size: NA; D gene: TRBD1; J gene: TRBJ1-2; CDR3 protein: CASSYGGQGEGYTF; CDR3 DNA: TGTGCCAGCAGTTACGGGGGACAGGGAGAAGGCTACACCTTC
V gene: TRBV6-1; clone size: NA; D gene: TRBD1; J gene: TRBJ1-2; CDR3 protein: CASSETFPGGASHGYTF; CDR3 DNA: TGTGCCAGCAGTGAAACCTTTCCAGGGGGCGCGTCCCATGGCTACACCTTC
V gene: TRBV5-1; clone size: NA; D gene: NA; J gene: TRBJ1-4; CDR3 protein: CASSLVQGGKLFF; CDR3 DNA: TGCGCCAGCAGCTTGGTTCAGGGTGGAAAACTGTTTTTT
V gene: TRBV2; clone size: NA; D gene: TRBD1; J gene: TRBJ1-2; CDR3 protein: CASSGGTGEDGYTF; CDR3 DNA: TGTGCCAGCAGTGGGGGCACAGGGGAGGATGGCTACACCTTC
V gene: TRBV6-6; clone size: NA; D gene: NA; J gene: TRBJ1-3; CDR3 protein: CASGTSEFGGNTIYF; CDR3 DNA: TGTGCCAGTGGGACATCCGAGTTTGGTGGAAACACCATATATTTT
V gene: TRBV7-9; clone size: NA; D gene: TRBD2; J gene: TRBJ2-3; CDR3 protein: CASSLAVSGGSTDTQYF; CDR3 DNA: TGTGCCAGCAGCTTAGCCGTGAGCGGGGGAAGCACAGATACGCAGTATTTT
V gene: TRBV29-1; clone size: NA; D gene: NA; J gene: TRBJ2-7; CDR3 protein: CSVEEAASEEYF; CDR3 DNA: TGCAGCGTTGAAGAGGCAGCATCTGAGGAGTACTTC
V gene: TRBV7-2; clone size: NA; D gene: TRBD1; J gene: TRBJ2-5; CDR3 protein: CASSPDRGQETQYF; CDR3 DNA: TGTGCCAGCAGCCCGGACAGGGGCCAAGAGACCCAGTACTTC
V gene: TRBV30; clone size: NA; D gene: NA; J gene: TRBJ1-1; CDR3 protein: CAWSVPDEAFF; CDR3 DNA: TGTGCCTGGAGTGTACCAGATGAAGCTTTCTTT
V gene: TRBV9; clone size: NA; D gene: NA; J gene: TRBJ1-2; CDR3 protein: CASSAAGHPNYGYTF; CDR3 DNA: TGTGCCAGCAGCGCCGCAGGGCACCCTAACTATGGCTACACCTTC
V gene: TRBV2; clone size: NA; D gene: NA; J gene: TRBJ2-4; CDR3 protein: CASSTGFSKNIQYF; CDR3 DNA: TGTGCCAGCAGTACAGGATTTTCCAAAAACATTCAGTACTTC
V gene: TRBV5-6; clone size: NA; D gene: TRBD2; J gene: TRBJ2-5; CDR3 protein: CASSLRASGVRQETQYF; CDR3 DNA: TGTGCCAGCAGCTTGAGGGCTAGCGGGGTTCGACAAGAAACCCAGTACTTC
V gene: TRBV2; clone size: NA; D gene: TRBD2; J gene: TRBJ2-3; CDR3 protein: CASNSGGTDTQYF; CDR3 DNA: TGTGCCAGCAATAGCGGGGGCACAGATACGCAGTATTTT
V gene: TRBV5-6; clone size: NA; D gene: NA; J gene: TRBJ1-1; CDR3 protein: CASSLRPQGRYEAFF; CDR3 DNA: TGTGCCAGCAGCTTGCGGCCACAGGGCAGATATGAAGCTTTCTTT
V gene: TRBV19; clone size: NA; D gene: TRBD2; J gene: TRBJ2-1; CDR3 protein: CASSILAVKWNEQFF; CDR3 DNA: TGTGCCAGTAGTATTCTAGCGGTTAAGTGGAATGAGCAGTTCTTC
V gene: TRBV5-5; clone size: NA; D gene: NA; J gene: TRBJ1-1; CDR3 protein: CASSSAGRTEAFF; CDR3 DNA: TGTGCCAGCAGCTCCGCAGGGCGAACTGAAGCTTTCTTT